The 9 T cell receptor beta chains in this list originate from one sample, sequenced in a study of cytomegalovirus exposure and HLA in healthy donors. Primers for the PCR totalled 60 Vbeta and 13 Jbeta. Generated by immunoSEQ multiplex PCR, the TCRdb table keeps only in-frame clones and is missing some. The sample yields 110,000 to 150,000 clones, roughly 71% seen once. Sequencing used PBMCs. All receptors derive from a man aged 25-40 years in good health and CMV-seronegative.

V and J are TRBV5-6 and TRBJ2-7; D call uncertain. V was cut by 4 bases and J by 7 bases, with 15 bases left in between. Germline CDR1 and CDR2: SGHDT and YYEEEE. CDR3 length equals 13 residues. CDR3 bases: TGTGCCAGCAGCCGGCCTACACTACGGGAGCAGTACTTC. Its translation is CASSRPTLREQYF.

In this sample, this clone turned up a few times. This chain links TRBV7-9 with TRBJ2-2; 7 positions agree with TRBD2. Germline V lookup: CDR1 SEHNR, CDR2 FQNEAQ (reference sequence). This CDR3 has 13 residues. Trimming took 6 bases from V and 13 from J; bases not matched to a gene: 11. The CDR3 protein is CASSLLADHPLFF. The CDR3 bases are TGTGCCAGCAGTCTCCTAGCGGACCACCCGCTGTTTTTT.

This clone was counted at least ten times. The genes are TRBV6-5 and TRBJ2-7; D is possibly TRBD1 (6 bases). CDR3 size: 15 residues. Germline CDR1 and CDR2: MNHEY and SVGAGI. Trimming cost V 6 bases and J 4 bases, with 19 bases left between them. DNA for the CDR3: TGTGCCAGCAGACCTTTACAGGGCGGTGGGTACGAGCAGTACTTC. Amino acid sequence: CASRPLQGGGYEQYF.

V and J are TRBV13 and TRBJ1-2, with D unclear. Trimming left V 5 bases short and J 7 bases short, with 11 bases between. The germline gives CDR1 PRHDT, CDR2 FYEKMQ (reference sequence). The CDR3 spans 12 residues. CDR3 residues: CASSAGLSGYTF. The CDR3 region has the DNA TGTGCCAGCAGCGCAGGACTGAGTGGCTACACCTTC. The whole variable domain, remainder taken from reference TRBV13 and TRBJ1-2, is AAGVIQSPRHLIKEKRETATLKCYPIPRHDTVYWYQQGPGQDPQFLISFYEKMQSDKGSIPDRFSAQQFSDYHSELNMSSLELGDSALYFCASSAGLSGYTFGSGTRLTVV.

V is TRBV7-2 and J is TRBJ2-7, with unresolved D. Trimming pared 5 bases from V and 1 base from J, leaving 3 bases between. The CDR3 length is 11 residues. From germline, CDR1 is SGHTA and CDR2 FQGNSA. The CDR3 region has the DNA TGTGCCAGCAGCACTTCCTACGAGCAGTACTTC. It translates to CASSTSYEQYF.

This chain connects TRBV2 to TRBJ2-5; D possibly corresponds to TRBD1 (5 bases). The CDR3 is 14 amino acids. The V gene's germline CDR1 is SNHLY and CDR2 FYNNEI. With 3 bases removed from V and 1 base from J, the gap between germline ends came to 9 bases. CDR3 protein: CASSEQGLQETQYF. In DNA, the CDR3 is TGTGCCAGCAGTGAGCAGGGTCTCCAAGAGACCCAGTACTTC.

The chain carries TRBV15 and TRBJ1-1; D ambiguous. Trimming stripped 0 bases from V and 4 bases from J, with 6 bases between. The CDR3 covers 13 residues. Germline V gives CDR1 LNHNV, CDR2 YYDKDF (reference sequence). CDR3 residues: CATSRDPVTEAFF. The CDR3 DNA follows: TGTGCCACCAGCAGAGATCCGGTCACTGAAGCTTTCTTT.

The chain employs TRBV6-1 and TRBJ2-7; D perhaps matches TRBD1 (5 bases). There are 15 residues in the CDR3. Deletions cut 7 bases from V and 4 bases from J, with 20 bases between. Germline CDR1 is MNHNS and CDR2 is SASEGT. CDR3 DNA: TGTGCCAGCATCCAACCCCTGGGGCCCCGATACGAGCAGTACTTC. Protein product: CASIQPLGPRYEQYF.

This clone was counted between two and nine times. The chain uses TRBV21-1 and TRBJ1-5; TRBD1, as called in the table, went unchecked against the DNA. TRBV21-1 is a pseudogene locus. This CDR3 has 14 residues. CDR3 nucleotides: TGTGCCAGCAGCCCATCAGGGGGAAATCAGCCCCAGCATTTT. Translating gives CASSPSGGNQPQHF.